The rows below give T cell receptor beta chains drawn from one sample of a study of OX40 agonist ivuxolimab in advanced cancers. Sequenced by immunoSEQ multiplex PCR; TCRdb stores in-frame clones only, minus some. The table shows 70,000 to 75,000 clones, with roughly 87% occurring only once. Sequencing was performed on CD4+ or CD8+ T cells sorted from blood, taken in a trial of the OX40 agonist ivuxolimab. The receptors shown here come from an adult with an advanced solid tumor such as melanoma, head and neck, liver or kidney cancer. The conserved cysteine and the conserved F or W are not part of the CDR3 here. Only part of the rows carry a size: once, few, many, or a class if the clone is expanded.

v_gene | abundance | CDR3aa
TRBV5-5 | NA | ASSLAGQTYEQY
TRBV12-5 | once | ASGPGQGYYEQF
TRBV5-5 | NA | ASSLIAETGELF
TRBV21-1 | NA | ASSAQTKDMNTEAF
TRBV6-6 | NA | ASRLGRNTEAF
TRBV27 | NA | ASSPSQGDSEQF
TRBV4-3 | NA | ASSQTGTDDEPQY
TRBV14 | NA | ASSQAFQGGFSEAF
TRBV5-4 | NA | ASSSGGAGANVLT
TRBV2 | NA | ASSRDRGDEKLF
TRBV12-2 | NA | ASRLVWDYGYT
TRBV7-8 | NA | ASRATPYEQY
TRBV7-8 | NA | ASSSQLAGGPISYEQY
TRBV11-2 | NA | ASSPGGAIGGEAF
TRBV20-1 | NA | SARRETEAF
TRBV6-5 | NA | ASSGTNIPDNEQF
TRBV6-5 | few | ASSDQGTYGYT
TRBV4-3 | NA | ASSPLAGGRYEQY
TRBV11-1 | once | ASSLGTVNIQY
TRBV11-2 | NA | ASSLGTPGTDTQY
TRBV29-1 | NA | SAGDSGNTIY
TRBV5-6 | NA | ASSLEEGTGSPLH
TRBV7-8 | NA | ASSPLKKEHSNQPQH
TRBV5-1 | once | ASSPAPQGAGETQY
TRBV30 | NA | AEGEGSYGYT
TRBV19 | NA | ASSRTSGTIQETQY
TRBV7-2 | NA | ASSFVRNTEAF
TRBV11-1 | NA | ASSSGTTPSYNEQF
TRBV5-1 | few | ASSLEETQY
TRBV7-8 | NA | ASRLRESSNQPQH
TRBV11-3 | NA | ASSSQGSLREQY
TRBV5-1 | NA | ASSLGDRLNTEAF
TRBV19 | NA | ASSARTGVYGYT
TRBV6-7 | few | ASSQMGVPGNTIY
TRBV19 | NA | ASSIGQTYGYT
TRBV4-2 | NA | ASSQDLEGNTEAF
TRBV5-1 | NA | ASSLYGGYEQY
TRBV9 | NA | ASRRTSGGSSTDTQY
TRBV6-5 | NA | ASKGAATSYEQY
TRBV11-2 | NA | ASSLGPGAAQETQY
TRBV29-1 | NA | SVEGISSTDTQY
TRBV7-2 | NA | ASSRDRGNQPQH
TRBV28 | NA | ASRLGGGYEQY
TRBV4-2 | few | ASSPGTGGEKLF
TRBV15 | NA | ATTYGGTGGNTGELF
TRBV7-3 | NA | ASSLQGGNEQF
TRBV2 | NA | ASSLDRMSSGNTIY
TRBV7-3 | NA | ASRRLAGDRREQY